The entry below describes one T cell receptor beta chain. Antigen specificity is unknown. Healthy donors of bone marrow made up the group. These data originate in a study of cytomegalovirus exposure and HLA in healthy donors. Overall study results and limits: Later analysis demonstrated an association between a missense DCLRE1C variant and TCR beta V- and J-gene trimming. The listing of roughly 160 TCR beta chains classed them as cytomegalovirus-associated.

PCR employed 60 Vbeta and 13 Jbeta primers. Only in-frame clones appear in the TCRdb table, and some are missing; sequencing was by immunoSEQ multiplex PCR. The profile shows 130,000 or so clones, roughly 88% of them singletons. V lost 1 base to trimming and J lost 3 bases, with 10 bases between them. Germline CDR1 and CDR2: MGHRA and YSYEKL. This CDR3 comprises 15 residues. Sequencing was performed on PBMCs. This clonotype was sampled from a woman in her 40s in good health and CMV-seronegative. This chain connects TRBV4-1 to TRBJ1-3; D unresolved. CDR3 amino acids: CASSQVGGYGNTIYF. As DNA, the CDR3 is TGCGCCAGCAGCCAAGTCGGAGGCTATGGAAACACCATATATTTT.